This section outlines one T cell receptor (beta chain) sequence together with its context. The antigen is unknown. The primer mix had 60 Vbeta and 13 Jbeta primers. Profiling relied on immunoSEQ multiplex PCR, and the TCRdb table lists in-frame clones only, not all of them. The table has 200,000 to 250,000 clones, about 83% seen once; the top ten hold 1.3%. Regarding donors, all were healthy bone marrow donors. The CDR3 is 15 residues long. The trim removed 4 bases at V and 4 bases at J, leaving 11 bases unmatched. Germline V gene lookup returns CDR1 SGHKS and CDR2 YYEKEE (reference sequence). The data were taken from a study of cytomegalovirus exposure and HLA in healthy donors. Study at large: A prior analysis found 117 million unique TCR beta sequences from 150 million to 200 million T cells. Study-level findings and limits: V- and J-gene trimming in TCR beta was tied to a missense DCLRE1C variant by an analysis performed later.

Sequenced: PBMCs. This TCR derives from a human donor in good health. The chain links TRBV5-5 to TRBJ2-7, with 7 bases identical to TRBD1. The CDR3 nucleotides read TGTGCCAGCAGCATATCGACAGGGCCGGCGTACGAGCAGTACTTC. Protein: CASSISTGPAYEQYF.